This TCR beta chain was observed in a study of T-cell reconstitution after alpha-beta-depleted transplantation in children. Trimming pared 5 bases from V and 2 bases from J, leaving 15 bases between. The germline gives CDR1 LNHNV, CDR2 YYDKDF (reference sequence). The length of the CDR3 is 15 residues. Study results and caveats: Surviving thymic progenitors and recipient T cells were the source of high TCRbeta diversity at day 60 in some patients. The main origin of T-cell counts and diversity one year after transplant was newly produced T cells. Alpha-beta T cells about two months after transplant reportedly derived from several hundred expanded graft clones.

Preparation of the TCRbeta library involved a method that used unique molecular identifiers. Each CDR3 protein gets one entry after TCRdb re-called the PCR reads with MiXCR. The table has around 670,000 distinct CDR3 sequences, around 13% seen once; the top ten hold approximately 0.8%. On this clonotype itself: Its antigen is unidentified.

The material was PBMCs, obtained before TCRalphabeta/CD19-depleted stem cell transplant. This clonotype was sampled from a girl aged 2-9 years with congenital amegakaryocytic thrombocytopenia, due to receive a stem cell transplant. This sequence joins TRBV15 and TRBJ1-1; D is unclear. CDR3 residues: CATSLTVGENTEAFF. The CDR3 DNA is TGTGCCACCAGCCTCACCGTCGGGGAAAACACTGAAGCTTTCTTT. The variable domain in full, completed from reference TRBV15 and TRBJ1-1, reads DAMVIQNPRYQVTQFGKPVTLSCSQTLNHNVMYWYQQKSSQAPKLLFHYYDKDFNNEADTPDNFQSRRPNTSFCFLDIRSPGLGDTAMYLCATSLTVGENTEAFFGQGTRLTVV.